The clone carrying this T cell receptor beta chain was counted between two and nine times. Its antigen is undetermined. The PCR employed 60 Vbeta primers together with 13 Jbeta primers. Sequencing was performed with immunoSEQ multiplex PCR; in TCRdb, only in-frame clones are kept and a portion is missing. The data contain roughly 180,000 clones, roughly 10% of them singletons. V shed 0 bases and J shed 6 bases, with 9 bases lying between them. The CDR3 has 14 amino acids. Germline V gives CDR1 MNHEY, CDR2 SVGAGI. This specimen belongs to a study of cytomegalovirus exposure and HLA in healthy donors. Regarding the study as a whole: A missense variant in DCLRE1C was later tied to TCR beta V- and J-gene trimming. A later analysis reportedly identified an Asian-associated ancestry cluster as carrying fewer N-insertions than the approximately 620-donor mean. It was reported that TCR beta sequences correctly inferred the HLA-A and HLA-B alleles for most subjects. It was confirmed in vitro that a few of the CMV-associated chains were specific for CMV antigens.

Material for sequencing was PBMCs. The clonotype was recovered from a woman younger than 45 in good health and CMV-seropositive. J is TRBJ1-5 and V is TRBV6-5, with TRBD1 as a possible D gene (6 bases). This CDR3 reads CASSYSRGIQPQHF. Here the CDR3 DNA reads TGTGCCAGCAGTTACTCGAGGGGGATTCAGCCCCAGCATTTT.